Listed below are T cell receptor beta chains from one sample, sequenced in a study of shared clonotypes between healthy human individuals. Clones were read by immunoSEQ multiplex PCR, and TCRdb kept only the in-frame ones, dropping some. The table lists approximately 600,000 clones, approximately 96% of them singletons, with approximately 0.11% in the top ten. Sequencing input: naive CD8+ T cells sorted from blood. The receptors stem from a woman aged 30 to 39 in good health. Both conserved end residues are part of each CDR3. Each record gives: CDR3 DNA, CDR3 protein, D gene, V gene, J gene, clone size. D genes are given only for firm matches. Not all rows give a size; the values are once, few, many and, for expanded clones, a class.

DNA: TGCGCCAGCAGTGTACAGGGAGGGTCCTACAATGAGCAGTTCTTC
CDR3: CASSVQGGSYNEQFF
D: NA
V: TRBV10-2
J: TRBJ2-1
size: NA

DNA: TGTGCCAGCAGCTCCACACTATCCTACGAGCAGTACTTC
CDR3: CASSSTLSYEQYF
D: NA
V: TRBV11-2
J: TRBJ2-7
size: NA

DNA: TGCAGGGCAGCGAACACTGAAGCTTTCTTT
CDR3: CRAANTEAFF
D: NA
V: TRBV20-1
J: TRBJ1-1
size: NA

DNA: TGTGCCAGCAACCTTGGTGGTGAGCAGTTCTTC
CDR3: CASNLGGEQFF
D: NA
V: TRBV5-6
J: TRBJ2-1
size: NA

DNA: TGTGCCAGCAGTTTATCCACCACCGGGACGGACAATGAGCAGTTCTTC
CDR3: CASSLSTTGTDNEQFF
D: NA
V: TRBV27
J: TRBJ2-1
size: NA

DNA: TGCGCCAACTATCGGGGCGGGGAGCTGTTTTTT
CDR3: CANYRGGELFF
D: NA
V: TRBV10-1
J: TRBJ2-2
size: NA

DNA: TGTGCCAGCAGTTTCTACCGGGCCGAATCCTACGAGCAGTACTTC
CDR3: CASSFYRAESYEQYF
D: NA
V: TRBV27
J: TRBJ2-7
size: NA

DNA: TGTGCCAGCAGAGATGCGACTAGTTTCGGTGTCTACAATGAGCAGTTCTTC
CDR3: CASRDATSFGVYNEQFF
D: NA
V: TRBV27
J: TRBJ2-1
size: NA

DNA: TGTGCCAGCAGCCTAGCGGTCACCGGGGAGCTGTTTTTT
CDR3: CASSLAVTGELFF
D: TRBD2
V: TRBV28
J: TRBJ2-2
size: NA

DNA: TGTGCCAGCAGTGCCCTCCTCATCGGGACCTTCACAGATACGCAGTATTTT
CDR3: CASSALLIGTFTDTQYF
D: NA
V: TRBV2
J: TRBJ2-3
size: NA

DNA: TGTGCCAGCGGGGACAGGAATGAATGGACTGAAGCTTTCTTT
CDR3: CASGDRNEWTEAFF
D: TRBD1
V: TRBV18
J: TRBJ1-1
size: few

DNA: TGTGCCAGCAGAACGACAGGGGGGTCCTACGAGCAGTACTTC
CDR3: CASRTTGGSYEQYF
D: TRBD1
V: TRBV27
J: TRBJ2-7
size: NA

DNA: TGTGCCAGCAGAGAATGGGCTAGCGACATCTACGAGCAGTACTTC
CDR3: CASREWASDIYEQYF
D: NA
V: TRBV6-1
J: TRBJ2-7
size: NA

DNA: TGCAGCGTTCGTAGCGGGAGGGCAGGCGAGCAGTACTTC
CDR3: CSVRSGRAGEQYF
D: TRBD2
V: TRBV29-1
J: TRBJ2-7
size: NA

DNA: TGTGCCAGCAGTTTCGATTTACAGGGTACTGAAGCTTTCTTT
CDR3: CASSFDLQGTEAFF
D: NA
V: TRBV27
J: TRBJ1-1
size: NA

DNA: TGTGCCAGCAGTCCAGACGGTGTGGGGGACTTAAACACCGGGGAGCTGTTTTTT
CDR3: CASSPDGVGDLNTGELFF
D: NA
V: TRBV27
J: TRBJ2-2
size: NA

DNA: TGTGCCAGCAGCTTAGGACTCAGGGTAGAGACCCAGTACTTC
CDR3: CASSLGLRVETQYF
D: NA
V: TRBV13
J: TRBJ2-5
size: NA

DNA: TGTGCCAGCAGTTACTCCGAGGGCTACGAGCAGTACTTC
CDR3: CASSYSEGYEQYF
D: NA
V: TRBV6-5
J: TRBJ2-7
size: NA

DNA: TGTGCCTGGACGGTGGGAGGGGGCTACAATGAGCAGTTCTTC
CDR3: CAWTVGGGYNEQFF
D: NA
V: TRBV30
J: TRBJ2-1
size: NA

DNA: TGTGCCAGCAGTGGACAGGGAAGAGGTCAGCCCCAGCATTTT
CDR3: CASSGQGRGQPQHF
D: TRBD1
V: TRBV28
J: TRBJ1-5
size: NA

DNA: TGTGCCAGCAGTCCAGAACAGGGACACCTGAACACTGAAGCTTTCTTT
CDR3: CASSPEQGHLNTEAFF
D: NA
V: TRBV28
J: TRBJ1-1
size: NA

DNA: TGTGCCAGCACCATAGACAGGCCGGGGGAGCAGTACTTC
CDR3: CASTIDRPGEQYF
D: NA
V: TRBV5-5
J: TRBJ2-7
size: NA

DNA: TGTGCCACCAGCAGAGGAGACGGTTACTACGAGCAGTACTTC
CDR3: CATSRGDGYYEQYF
D: NA
V: TRBV15
J: TRBJ2-7
size: NA

DNA: TGTGCCAGCAGTTTCAGGGGATATGAGCAGTTCTTC
CDR3: CASSFRGYEQFF
D: NA
V: TRBV28
J: TRBJ2-1
size: NA

DNA: TGTGCCAGTAGGGTAGGGACAGGGGACTACGAGCAGTACTTC
CDR3: CASRVGTGDYEQYF
D: TRBD1
V: TRBV19
J: TRBJ2-7
size: few

DNA: TGTGCCAGCAGTTTAATGGTTCCCACCGGGGAGCTGTTTTTT
CDR3: CASSLMVPTGELFF
D: NA
V: TRBV27
J: TRBJ2-2
size: NA

DNA: TGTGCCAGCAGCATCACGGGACGCAGCACCTACAATGAGCAGTTCTTC
CDR3: CASSITGRSTYNEQFF
D: NA
V: TRBV7-2
J: TRBJ2-1
size: NA

DNA: TGTGCCAGCAGCAGGACACTCACTGGAAACACCATATATTTT
CDR3: CASSRTLTGNTIYF
D: NA
V: TRBV2
J: TRBJ1-3
size: NA

DNA: TGTGCCAGCAGCTTGCGAGGCGAGCAGTACTTC
CDR3: CASSLRGEQYF
D: NA
V: TRBV5-6
J: TRBJ2-7
size: NA

DNA: TGTGCCAGCAGCTTAGGCCCCACGGACAGGGAAGAGTTCGGGGAGCTGTTTTTT
CDR3: CASSLGPTDREEFGELFF
D: TRBD1
V: TRBV13
J: TRBJ2-2
size: once

DNA: TGTGCCAGTACGTCGACGGGACCCGGGGAGCTGTTTTTT
CDR3: CASTSTGPGELFF
D: NA
V: TRBV19
J: TRBJ2-2
size: NA

DNA: TGTGCCAGCAGCGTAGGGGGACAGGTTCTCGACGAGCAGTACTTC
CDR3: CASSVGGQVLDEQYF
D: TRBD1
V: TRBV9
J: TRBJ2-7
size: NA

DNA: TGTGCCAGCAGCTTAGACGTGACTGAAGCTTTCTTT
CDR3: CASSLDVTEAFF
D: NA
V: TRBV7-8
J: TRBJ1-1
size: NA

DNA: TGTGCCACCAGCAGAGATCGACAGGTCTATTCGAACACCGGGGAGCTGTTTTTT
CDR3: CATSRDRQVYSNTGELFF
D: NA
V: TRBV15
J: TRBJ2-2
size: NA

DNA: TGTGCCGTGGACAGATTCACCGTCTCTGGGGCCAACGTCCTGACTTTC
CDR3: CAVDRFTVSGANVLTF
D: NA
V: TRBV30
J: TRBJ2-6
size: NA

DNA: TGTGCCAGCAGCCGGGGACTAGTGGTTTACGAGCAGTACTTC
CDR3: CASSRGLVVYEQYF
D: TRBD2
V: TRBV5-6
J: TRBJ2-7
size: NA

DNA: TGTGCCAGCAGCCGACAGGAGACGGGGTTTGACACTGAAGCTTTCTTT
CDR3: CASSRQETGFDTEAFF
D: NA
V: TRBV13
J: TRBJ1-1
size: NA

DNA: TGTGCCAGCAGTTTCTTTCTGGGACAGGAAGCAGGTGATGAAAAACTGTTTTTT
CDR3: CASSFFLGQEAGDEKLFF
D: TRBD1
V: TRBV28
J: TRBJ1-4
size: NA

DNA: TGTGCCAGCAGCGAGTGGACAGGGGGTTCGGTTTCACCCCTCCACTTT
CDR3: CASSEWTGGSVSPLHF
D: TRBD1
V: TRBV7-9
J: TRBJ1-6
size: NA

DNA: TGCGCCAGCAGCCAAGGGTGGACAGGGGGCACCACTGAAGCTTTCTTT
CDR3: CASSQGWTGGTTEAFF
D: TRBD1
V: TRBV4-1
J: TRBJ1-1
size: NA

DNA: TGTGCCAGCAGGGGGAGACTAGCGGGAGACAATGAGCAGTTCTTC
CDR3: CASRGRLAGDNEQFF
D: TRBD2
V: TRBV11-2
J: TRBJ2-1
size: NA

DNA: TGTGCCAGCAGCCAATTGGGTATGGGAGTAATCGGATTGAACACTGAAGCTTTCTTT
CDR3: CASSQLGMGVIGLNTEAFF
D: NA
V: TRBV14
J: TRBJ1-1
size: NA

DNA: TGTGCCAGCAGCCCAATTTCGACAGGGGTCTACGAGCAGTACTTC
CDR3: CASSPISTGVYEQYF
D: TRBD1
V: TRBV28
J: TRBJ2-7
size: NA

DNA: TGTGCCAATGACACGACAGATACGCAGTATTTT
CDR3: CANDTTDTQYF
D: NA
V: TRBV14
J: TRBJ2-3
size: NA

DNA: TGTGCCAGCAGTGAATGGGAACAGGGGCTCGAGCAGTACTTC
CDR3: CASSEWEQGLEQYF
D: TRBD1
V: TRBV25-1
J: TRBJ2-7
size: NA

DNA: TGTGCCAGCAGATCGTACCGGGGACCAAGTGCAGGCGAGCAGTACTTC
CDR3: CASRSYRGPSAGEQYF
D: NA
V: TRBV28
J: TRBJ2-7
size: NA

DNA: TGTGCCTGGACGTTCAGCGGGATAATAGAGACCCAGTACTTC
CDR3: CAWTFSGIIETQYF
D: TRBD2
V: TRBV30
J: TRBJ2-5
size: NA

DNA: TGTGCCAGCAGCTTAGATAGGACGTCGGGGAACACTGAAGCTTTCTTT
CDR3: CASSLDRTSGNTEAFF
D: NA
V: TRBV7-6
J: TRBJ1-1
size: NA

DNA: TGTGCCAGCAGTTTAGGAGGGGGCACTGAAGCTTTCTTT
CDR3: CASSLGGGTEAFF
D: NA
V: TRBV28
J: TRBJ1-1
size: NA

DNA: TGTGCCAGTAGTATAGATGCATTCTCGGGCACAGATACGCAGTATTTT
CDR3: CASSIDAFSGTDTQYF
D: NA
V: TRBV19
J: TRBJ2-3
size: NA

DNA: TGTGCCAGCAGCTTAGCCGGACAGACTTTCTATGGCTACACCTTC
CDR3: CASSLAGQTFYGYTF
D: NA
V: TRBV7-2
J: TRBJ1-2
size: NA

DNA: TGTGCCAGCAGTCCTACTGACAGAGGGGCTACTAACTATGGCTACACCTTC
CDR3: CASSPTDRGATNYGYTF
D: NA
V: TRBV28
J: TRBJ1-2
size: NA